This T cell receptor beta chain was recovered during a study of identical twins. Study-wide points: Weaker excess sharing between twins was seen in beta out-of-frame sequences.

In this sample, this clonotype turned up a few times. Its target is not known. Germline-derived CDR1 and CDR2 are SNHLY and FYNNEI. V was clipped by 6 bases and J by 2 bases; unmatched bases: 2. This CDR3 spans 16 amino acids. Using its own MiXCR run on the 5' RACE reads, TCRdb lists one record per CDR3 protein. Of about 890,000 distinct CDR3 sequences in the sample, 10% to 15% were seen once. Among all donors, each was a healthy Caucasian. Separately, the same data were catalogued under a study of yellow fever vaccine responses in identical twins.

V gene TRBV2 combines with J gene TRBJ2-6, with 12 bases identical to TRBD1. Sample: PBMCs. This sequence was found in a woman aged 18-30 years in good health. The CDR3 DNA sequence: TGTGCCAGCAGCGGGACAGGGGGCCCTGGGGCCAACGTCCTGACTTTC. Translating it yields CASSGTGGPGANVLTF.